A single sample is the source of the 20 T cell receptor beta chains below, sequenced in a study of a mutant IDH1 vaccine in newly diagnosed glioma. Repertoires were generated with immunoSEQ multiplex PCR, while TCRdb's copy carries only in-frame clones and drops some. The table has over 55,000 clones, about 84% seen once. Time point denoted: week 11, during vaccination. All doses held 300 ug of mutant IDH1 20-mer peptide, with topical imiquimod. Antigens for these TCRs are unknown. Sequenced material: PBMCs, taken from a glioma patient whose treatment included an IDH1 peptide vaccine. The receptors stem from a man younger than 40 with glioma.

This clone has a single count. The J gene is TRBJ2-7, the V gene TRBV5-1, with TRBD2 as a possible D gene (6 bases). Trimming stripped 0 bases from V and 2 bases from J, with 12 bases between. Germline V gene sequence: CDR1 SGHRS, CDR2 YFSETQ. CDR3 size: 15 residues. CDR3 amino acids: CASSLARGGPYEQYF. For the CDR3, the DNA is TGCGCCAGCAGCTTGGCCCGGGGAGGTCCCTACGAGCAGTACTTC.

This chain joins TRBV28 and TRBJ2-1, with D possibly being TRBD2 (6 bases). CDR3 length equals 16 residues. Trimming stripped 7 bases from V and 6 bases from J, with 22 bases between. From germline, CDR1 is MDHEN and CDR2 SYDVKM. The CDR3 DNA sequence: TGTGCCAGCATACCCAGCATAGGAGGGGCGGGCAATGAGCAGTTCTTC. As protein: CASIPSIGGAGNEQFF.

V and J are TRBV4-2 and TRBJ1-2; D might be TRBD1 (6 bases). Trimming cost V 3 bases and J 5 bases, with 13 bases left between them. Germline loops: CDR1 LGHNA, CDR2 YNFKEQ. This CDR3 comprises 14 residues. The CDR3 reads CASSQGGGPYGYTF. The CDR3 region has the DNA TGTGCCAGCAGCCAGGGGGGCGGTCCTTATGGCTACACCTTC.

The chain carries TRBV7-8 and TRBJ2-1; 7 bases align to TRBD2. Germline V lookup: CDR1 SGHVS, CDR2 FQNEAQ. CDR3 length: 19 amino acids. V was clipped by 2 bases and J by 2 bases; unmatched bases: 15. The CDR3 nucleotides are TGTGCCAGCAGCTTATCGCGGCTAGCGGTTACTCGCACCTACAATGAGCAGTTCTTC. It is translated as CASSLSRLAVTRTYNEQFF.

The rearrangement uses TRBV6-1 and TRBJ2-7; D may be TRBD2 (6 bases). There are 11 residues in the CDR3. V lost 6 bases to trimming and J lost 7 bases, with 10 bases between them. Germline V gene sequence: CDR1 MNHNS, CDR2 SASEGT. The CDR3 DNA reads as TGTGCCAGCAGCCTGGGGGGAGAGCAGTACTTC. Translated, it gives CASSLGGEQYF.

The chain is built from TRBV28 and TRBJ1-2, with D tentatively TRBD1 (6 bases). Germline lookup yields CDR1 MDHEN and CDR2 SYDVKM. Trimming took off 6 bases at V and 4 bases at J, with 15 bases between the two ends. The CDR3 runs to 14 residues. The CDR3 protein is CASSTQGAVYGYTF. The CDR3 nucleotides read TGTGCCAGCAGCACACAGGGAGCAGTCTATGGCTACACCTTC.

This clone was detected only once. This sequence joins TRBV7-9 and TRBJ1-4, with D perhaps matching TRBD1 (6 bases). This CDR3 is 17 amino acids long. The germline V gene encodes CDR1 SEHNR and CDR2 FQNEAQ (reference sequence). The ends were cut back, 5 bases at V and 5 bases at J, with 21 bases in the middle. The CDR3 DNA reads as TGTGCCAGCAGCCCCCATAACGGACAGTTCCCGAATGAAAAACTGTTTTTT. Protein: CASSPHNGQFPNEKLFF.

J is TRBJ2-2 and V is TRBV2, with 8 bases aligning to TRBD1. Germline CDR1 SNHLY, CDR2 FYNNEI. This CDR3 has 16 amino acids. J was trimmed by 7 bases and V by 5 bases; bases with no gene match: 12. The CDR3 here is CASSTDRGYVGGELFF. In nucleotides, the CDR3 is TGTGCCAGCAGTACCGACAGGGGTTACGTCGGCGGGGAGCTGTTTTTT.

V is TRBV5-5 and J is TRBJ2-1; 9 nucleotides agree with TRBD1. Germline loops: CDR1 SGHKS, CDR2 YYEKEE (reference sequence). This CDR3 is 15 amino acids long. V trimming: 5 bases; J trimming: 2 bases; junction bases outside the gene matches: 5. The CDR3: CASRYGQGPYNEQFF. The CDR3, as DNA: TGTGCCAGCAGATACGGACAGGGGCCCTACAATGAGCAGTTCTTC.

The sample holds one count of this clone. This chain links TRBV7-6 with TRBJ2-1; 10 bases match TRBD1. This CDR3 region has 20 residues. Germline V gene sequence: CDR1 SGHVS, CDR2 FNYEAQ. The V segment lost 0 bases and the J segment 5 bases; nucleotides outside the gene matches: 16. The DNA for the CDR3 is TGTGCCAGCAGCTTAGCGCCTCCTATCTCCGGGACAGGGGCTAACAATGAGCAGTTCTTC. Amino acids: CASSLAPPISGTGANNEQFF.

The chain carries TRBV11-2 and TRBJ2-1; 9 nucleotides align to TRBD1. V lost 5 bases and J lost 8; bases outside the gene matches: 10. This CDR3 is 15 amino acids long. Germline V CDR1 and CDR2: SGHAT, FQNNGV. For the CDR3, the DNA is TGTGCCAGCAGCGAGGACAGGGGATTGGGGTATGAGCAGTTCTTC. The encoded protein is CASSEDRGLGYEQFF.

Turning to this clone: Other DNA sequences of this sample code for an identical CDR3. This sequence joins TRBV18 and TRBJ1-5; 7 nucleotides align to TRBD1. After removal of 2 bases from V and 0 bases from J, the junction contained 4 bases not matched to a gene. Germline CDR1 is KGHSH and CDR2 is LQKENI. The CDR3 covers 16 residues. The CDR3 loop reads CASSPGPGGSNQPQHF. CDR3 nucleotides: TGTGCCAGCTCACCAGGGCCAGGGGGTAGCAATCAGCCCCAGCATTTT.

This rearrangement joins TRBV10-3 to TRBJ1-4, with D tentatively TRBD1 (5 bases). The CDR3 is 15 amino acids. Trimming pared 0 bases from V and 10 bases from J, leaving 15 bases between. Germline lookup yields CDR1 ENHRY and CDR2 SYGVKD. DNA for the CDR3: TGTGCCATCAGTGAGTCCGGGGATAGGAGGGGAAAACTGTTTTTT. It codes for CAISESGDRRGKLFF.

This chain links TRBV7-3 with TRBJ2-1, with TRBD2 matching 12 bases. The CDR3 is 15 amino acids. Germline lookup yields CDR1 SGHTA and CDR2 FQGTGA. Trimming removed 6 bases from V and 5 bases from J; junction bases left unmatched: 5. The CDR3 sequence: CASSRRLAGDNEQFF. The CDR3 nucleotides read TGTGCCAGCAGTCGTCGACTAGCGGGGGACAATGAGCAGTTCTTC.

The V and J genes are TRBV6-1 and TRBJ1-4; no clear D gene. Deletions cut 5 bases from V and 6 bases from J, with 16 bases between. Germline V lookup: CDR1 MNHNS, CDR2 SASEGT. CDR3 length: 15 residues. The CDR3 loop reads CASSTRRTEDEKLFF. CDR3 nucleotide sequence: TGTGCCAGCAGTACCCGGAGGACCGAAGATGAAAAACTGTTTTTT.

The chain joins TRBV13 to TRBJ2-5; TRBD2 matches 14 bases. Looked up from germline, CDR1 is PRHDT and CDR2 is FYEKMQ (reference sequence). The J segment lost 4 bases and the V segment lost 3 bases, leaving 1 base of the junction unmatched. The CDR3 covers 15 residues. The CDR3 sequence is CASSLGLAGAETQYF. In nucleotides, the CDR3 is TGTGCCAGCAGCTTGGGACTAGCGGGAGCAGAGACCCAGTACTTC.

The V gene is TRBV30, the J gene TRBJ1-5; D not certain. Between the trimmed V and J ends, which lost 1 base and 2 bases, there was a span of 6 bases. The CDR3 spans 13 residues. Germline V gene lookup returns CDR1 GTSNPN and CDR2 SVGIG (reference sequence). The CDR3 sequence: CAWSAVGNQPQHF. CDR3 DNA: TGTGCCTGGAGTGCGGTGGGCAATCAGCCCCAGCATTTT.

The rearrangement links TRBV6-1 to TRBJ1-6; tentatively, D is TRBD1 (6 bases). The ends were cut back, 5 bases at V and 8 bases at J, with 13 bases in the middle. CDR3 size: 14 residues. Germline V gene data show CDR1 as MNHNS and CDR2 as SASEGT. The CDR3 bases are TGTGCCAGCAGTCAAAGGAGGGGGGATTCACCCCTCCACTTT. Protein: CASSQRRGDSPLHF.

The rearrangement uses TRBV27 and TRBJ1-1; 11 bases agree with TRBD1. Germline V gene data show CDR1 as MNHEY and CDR2 as SMNVEV (reference sequence). The CDR3 is made up of 15 amino acids. V gave up 2 bases and J gave up 3 bases; unmatched junction bases: 2. Here the CDR3 reads CASSLGTGGDTEAFF. The CDR3 DNA follows: TGTGCCAGCAGTTTAGGGACAGGGGGAGACACTGAAGCTTTCTTT.

This clone was seen only once. This rearrangement joins TRBV2 to TRBJ2-1; 10 nucleotides agree with TRBD1. The length of the CDR3 is 15 residues. The germline CDR1 and CDR2 sequences are SNHLY and FYNNEI. Unmatched junction bases numbered 11, after V lost 8 bases and J lost 7 bases. The CDR3: CASDRGPTGGNEQFF. In DNA form, the CDR3 reads TGTGCCAGCGACAGGGGGCCCACCGGGGGGAATGAGCAGTTCTTC.